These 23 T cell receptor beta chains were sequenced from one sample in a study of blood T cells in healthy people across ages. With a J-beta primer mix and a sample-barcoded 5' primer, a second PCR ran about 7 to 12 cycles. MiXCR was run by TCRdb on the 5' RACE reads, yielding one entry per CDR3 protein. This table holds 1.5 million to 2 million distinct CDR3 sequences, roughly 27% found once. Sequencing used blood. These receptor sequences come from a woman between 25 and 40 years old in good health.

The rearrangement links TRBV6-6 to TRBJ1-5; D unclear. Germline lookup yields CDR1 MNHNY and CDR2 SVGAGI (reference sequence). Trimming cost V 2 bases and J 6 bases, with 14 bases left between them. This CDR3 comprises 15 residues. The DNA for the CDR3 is TGTGCCAGCAGTTACGCGGACGGCTCTGGTCAGCCCCAGCATTTT. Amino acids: CASSYADGSGQPQHF.

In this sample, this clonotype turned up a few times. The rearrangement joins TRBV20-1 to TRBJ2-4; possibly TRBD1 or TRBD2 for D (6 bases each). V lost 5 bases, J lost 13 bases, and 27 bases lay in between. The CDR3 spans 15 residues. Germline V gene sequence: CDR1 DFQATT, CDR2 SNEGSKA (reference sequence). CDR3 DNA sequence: TGCAGTGCTCCAAGGGGGGACACCTACACAGATACGCAGTACTTC. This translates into CSAPRGDTYTDTQYF.

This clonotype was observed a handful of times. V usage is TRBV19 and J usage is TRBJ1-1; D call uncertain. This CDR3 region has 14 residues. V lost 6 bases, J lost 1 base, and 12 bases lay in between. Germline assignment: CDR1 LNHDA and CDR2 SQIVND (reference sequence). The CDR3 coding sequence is TGTGCCAGTAGAGTCGGGTTGAGGAACACTGAAGCTTTCTTT. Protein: CASRVGLRNTEAFF.

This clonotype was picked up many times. The CDR3 nucleotides are TGTGCCACCAGCAGACCTTTCCGGGAACAGGGAACCTACGAGCAGTACTTC. This codes for CATSRPFREQGTYEQYF. J is TRBJ2-7 and V is TRBV15, with a tentative D call TRBD1 (6 bases). The length of the CDR3 is 17 residues. Germline lookup yields CDR1 LNHNV and CDR2 YYDKDF (reference sequence). V shed 2 bases and J shed 2 bases, with 19 bases lying between them.

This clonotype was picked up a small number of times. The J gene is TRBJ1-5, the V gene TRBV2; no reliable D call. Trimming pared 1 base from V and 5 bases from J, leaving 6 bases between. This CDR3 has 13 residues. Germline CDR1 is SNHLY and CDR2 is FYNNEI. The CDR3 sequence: CASSEDSYQPQHF. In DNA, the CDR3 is TGTGCCAGCAGTGAAGACAGTTATCAGCCCCAGCATTTT.

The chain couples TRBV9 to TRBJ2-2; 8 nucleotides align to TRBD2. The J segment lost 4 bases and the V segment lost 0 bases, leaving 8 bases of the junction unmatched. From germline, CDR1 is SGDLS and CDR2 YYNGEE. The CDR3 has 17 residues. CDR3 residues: CASSVAPGGATTGELFF. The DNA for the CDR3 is TGTGCCAGCAGCGTAGCCCCGGGGGGGGCGACCACCGGGGAGCTGTTTTTT.

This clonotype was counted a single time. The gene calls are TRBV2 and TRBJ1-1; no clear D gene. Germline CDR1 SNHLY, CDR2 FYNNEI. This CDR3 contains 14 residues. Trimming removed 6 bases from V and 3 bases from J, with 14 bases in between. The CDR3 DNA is TGTGCCAGCAGAAAGGACCAGGTTGACACTGAAGCTTTCTTT. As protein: CASRKDQVDTEAFF.

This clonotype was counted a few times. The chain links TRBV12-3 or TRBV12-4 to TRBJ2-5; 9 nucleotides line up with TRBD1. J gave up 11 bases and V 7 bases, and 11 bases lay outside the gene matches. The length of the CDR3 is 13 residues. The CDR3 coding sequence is TGTGCCAGCACTCCCGGGACAGGGTGGGAGCAGTACTTC. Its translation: CASTPGTGWEQYF.

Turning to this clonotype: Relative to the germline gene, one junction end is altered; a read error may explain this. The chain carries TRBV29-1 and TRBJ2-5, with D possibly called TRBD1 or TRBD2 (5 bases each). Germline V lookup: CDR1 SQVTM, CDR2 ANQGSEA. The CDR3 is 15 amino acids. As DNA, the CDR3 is TGCAGCGTAGAAGGCCGCCTAACAGGAGGAGAGACCCAGTACTTC. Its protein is CSVEGRLTGGETQYF.

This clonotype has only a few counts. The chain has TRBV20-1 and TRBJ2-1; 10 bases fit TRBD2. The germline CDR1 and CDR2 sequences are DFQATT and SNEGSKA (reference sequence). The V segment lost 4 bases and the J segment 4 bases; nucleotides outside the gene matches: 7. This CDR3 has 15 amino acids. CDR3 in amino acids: CSAIPSGRVYNEQFF. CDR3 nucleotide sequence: TGCAGTGCTATACCAAGCGGGAGGGTGTACAATGAGCAGTTCTTC.

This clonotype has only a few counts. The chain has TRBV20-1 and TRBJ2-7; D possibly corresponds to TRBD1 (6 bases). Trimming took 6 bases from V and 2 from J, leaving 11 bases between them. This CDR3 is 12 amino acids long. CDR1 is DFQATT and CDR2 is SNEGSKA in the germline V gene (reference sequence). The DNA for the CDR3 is TGCAGTGCCTGGACAGAGACCTACGAGCAGTACTTC. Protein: CSAWTETYEQYF.

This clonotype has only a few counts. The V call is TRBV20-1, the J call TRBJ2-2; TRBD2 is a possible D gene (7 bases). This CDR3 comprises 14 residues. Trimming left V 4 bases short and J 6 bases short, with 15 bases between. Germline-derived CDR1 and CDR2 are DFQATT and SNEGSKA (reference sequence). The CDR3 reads CSAISGEGAGELFF. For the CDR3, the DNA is TGCAGTGCTATATCCGGGGAGGGGGCCGGGGAGCTGTTTTTT.

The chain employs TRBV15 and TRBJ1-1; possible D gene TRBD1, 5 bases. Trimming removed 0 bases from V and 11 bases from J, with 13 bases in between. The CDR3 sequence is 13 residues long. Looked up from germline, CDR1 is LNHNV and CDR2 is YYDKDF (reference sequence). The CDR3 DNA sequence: TGTGCCACCAGCAGAGATATGGGGGAGGACGCTTTCTTT. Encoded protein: CATSRDMGEDAFF.

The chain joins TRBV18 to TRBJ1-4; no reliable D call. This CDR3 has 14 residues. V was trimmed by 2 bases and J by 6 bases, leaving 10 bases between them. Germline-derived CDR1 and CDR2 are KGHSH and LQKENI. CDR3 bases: TGTGCCAGCTCACCAGGGAGGGAAGATGAAAAACTGTTTTTT. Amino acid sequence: CASSPGREDEKLFF.

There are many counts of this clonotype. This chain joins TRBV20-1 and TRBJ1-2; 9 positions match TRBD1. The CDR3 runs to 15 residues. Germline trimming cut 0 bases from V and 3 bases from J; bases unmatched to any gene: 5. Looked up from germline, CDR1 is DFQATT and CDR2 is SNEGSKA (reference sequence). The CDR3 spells CSARDRDRDYYGYTF. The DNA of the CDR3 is TGCAGTGCTAGAGACCGGGACAGGGACTACTATGGCTACACCTTC.

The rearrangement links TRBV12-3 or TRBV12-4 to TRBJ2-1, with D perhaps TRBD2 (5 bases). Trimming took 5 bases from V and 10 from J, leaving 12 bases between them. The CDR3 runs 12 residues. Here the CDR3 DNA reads TGTGCCAGCAGTCAGACCCCGGGGGAGCAGTTCTTC. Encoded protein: CASSQTPGEQFF.

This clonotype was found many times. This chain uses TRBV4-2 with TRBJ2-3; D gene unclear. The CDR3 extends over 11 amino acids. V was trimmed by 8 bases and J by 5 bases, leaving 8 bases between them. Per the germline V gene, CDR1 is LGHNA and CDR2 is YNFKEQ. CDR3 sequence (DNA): TGTGCCAGCCTAAGAGGAGATACGCAGTATTTT. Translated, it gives CASLRGDTQYF.

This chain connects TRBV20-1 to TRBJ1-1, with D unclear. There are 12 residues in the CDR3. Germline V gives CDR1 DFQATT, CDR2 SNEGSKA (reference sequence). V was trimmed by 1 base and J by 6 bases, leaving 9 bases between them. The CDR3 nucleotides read TGCAGTGCTAGAGTAATGGGGTCTGAAGCTTTCTTT. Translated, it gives CSARVMGSEAFF.

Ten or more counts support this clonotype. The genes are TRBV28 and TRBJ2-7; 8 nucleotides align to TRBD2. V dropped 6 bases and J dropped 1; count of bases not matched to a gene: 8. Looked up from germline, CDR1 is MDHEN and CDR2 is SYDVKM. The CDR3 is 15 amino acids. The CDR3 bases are TGTGCCAGCAGAAGAACTAGCGGTTCTTCCTACGAGCAGTACTTC. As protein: CASRRTSGSSYEQYF.

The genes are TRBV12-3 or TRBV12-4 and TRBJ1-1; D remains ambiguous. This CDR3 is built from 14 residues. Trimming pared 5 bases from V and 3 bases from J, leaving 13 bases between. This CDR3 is CASSTRERDTEAFF. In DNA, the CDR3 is TGTGCCAGCAGTACCCGGGAGAGGGACACTGAAGCTTTCTTT.

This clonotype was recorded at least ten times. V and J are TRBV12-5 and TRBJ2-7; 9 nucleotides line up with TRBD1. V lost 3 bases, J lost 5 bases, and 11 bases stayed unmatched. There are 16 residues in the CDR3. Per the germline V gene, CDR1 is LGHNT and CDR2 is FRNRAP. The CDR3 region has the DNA TGTGCTAGTGGTTTTTCTGGCAGGACAGGGGAAGACGAGCAGTACTTC. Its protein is CASGFSGRTGEDEQYF.

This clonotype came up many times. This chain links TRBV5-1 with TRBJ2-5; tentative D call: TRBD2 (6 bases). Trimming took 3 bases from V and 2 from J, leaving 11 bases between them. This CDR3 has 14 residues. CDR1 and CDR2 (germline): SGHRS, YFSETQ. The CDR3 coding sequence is TGCGCCAGCAGCTATTCGGGGACTCAAGAGACCCAGTACTTC. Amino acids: CASSYSGTQETQYF.

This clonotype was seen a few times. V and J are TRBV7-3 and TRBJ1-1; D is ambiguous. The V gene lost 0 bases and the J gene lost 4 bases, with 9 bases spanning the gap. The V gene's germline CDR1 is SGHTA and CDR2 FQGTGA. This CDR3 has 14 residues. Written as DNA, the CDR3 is TGTGCCAGCAGCTTAACGGTGGGCGCCACTGAAGCTTTCTTT. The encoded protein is CASSLTVGATEAFF. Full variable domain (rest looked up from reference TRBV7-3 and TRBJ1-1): GAGVSQTPSNKVTEKGKYVELRCDPISGHTALYWYRQSLGQGPEFLIYFQGTGAADDSGLPNDRFFAVRPEGSVSTLKIQRTERGDSAVYLCASSLTVGATEAFFGQGTRLTVV.